This TCR beta chain was identified in a study of OX40 agonist ivuxolimab in advanced cancers. The wider study: Patient treatment consisted of intravenous ivuxolimab administration every 2 weeks at 0.01 to 10 mg/kg.

Generated by immunoSEQ multiplex PCR, the TCRdb table keeps only in-frame clones and is missing some. In the table there are tens of thousands of clones, just over 85% of which are singletons. The origin of this receptor is an adult with an advanced solid tumor such as melanoma, head and neck, liver or kidney cancer. This sample comprised CD4+ or CD8+ T cells sorted from blood, obtained in a trial of the OX40 agonist ivuxolimab.

The CDR3 nucleotides read TGTGCCATCAGTGATGGGGACCGCTCTGGGAACACTGAAGCTTTCTTT. Protein: CAISDGDRSGNTEAFF. The chain uses TRBV10-3 and TRBJ1-1; TRBD1 is a possible D gene (5 bases). There are 16 residues in the CDR3. The germline gives CDR1 ENHRY, CDR2 SYGVKD. The V end lost 3 bases, the J end lost 1 base, and 15 bases lay between the germline ends.